This T cell receptor beta chain originates from a study of T cells in Graves' hyperthyroidism and ophthalmopathy. The TCR beta CDR3 regions underwent amplification using RNA transcripts as the source. In the first-round RT-PCR of the TCR CDR3, the HTBI primer set was used. TCRdb reanalysed the multiplex PCR reads using MiXCR and keeps one entry per CDR3 protein. The sample holds under 400,000 distinct CDR3 sequences, about 15% seen once. Diagnosis rested on symptoms, serum thyroxine and TRAb, thyroid ultrasound, and orbital computed tomography. Trimming took off 4 bases at V and 2 bases at J, with 18 bases between the two ends. CDR1 and CDR2 from the germline V gene are MDHEN and SYDVKM. This CDR3 contains 16 residues. The study, taken as a whole, reports: Ophthalmopathy could be told apart from stable hyperthyroidism with a 13 V-J model.

At least ten counts were recorded for this clonotype. No antigen is known for it. The chain combines TRBV28 with TRBJ2-7; D gene unclear. The sample was blood. The TCR originated in a woman aged 55-75 years with Graves' ophthalmopathy. The CDR3 region has the DNA TGTGCCAGCAGTTCCCCCGCCTCCCGAGGCCCCTACGAGCAGTACTTC. Translating gives CASSSPASRGPYEQYF.